A single sample is the source of the 6 T cell receptor beta chains below, sequenced in a study of beta chain features in type 1 diabetes. Study results and limitations: Among all four CD4+ subsets, Type 1 diabetes patients had TCRB CDR3s that were moderately but significantly shorter.

Antigen specificity for these receptors is unknown. Sequencing targeted expressed TCRB transcripts, as all isolated RNA had been reverse transcribed. Only in-frame clones appear in the TCRdb table, and some are missing; sequencing was by immunoSEQ multiplex PCR. The sample lists some 640,000 clones, more than 12% occurring once. The sequenced material came from naive CD4+ T cells from blood. Receptors were obtained from a man between 18 and 29 years old with type 1 diabetes.

The genes are TRBV7-8 and TRBJ2-6; D is perhaps TRBD2 (6 bases). Looked up from germline, CDR1 is SGHVS and CDR2 is FQNEAQ. This CDR3 spans 16 amino acids. V was cut by 7 bases and J by 0 bases, with 13 bases left in between. The chain's CDR3 is CASTITGSSGANVLTF. CDR3 nucleotide sequence: TGTGCCAGCACCATCACCGGGAGCTCTGGGGCCAACGTCCTGACTTTC.

The chain links TRBV7-9 to TRBJ1-1; D call uncertain. CDR1 is SEHNR, CDR2 FQNEAQ, per germline (reference sequence). This CDR3 comprises 14 residues. V was pared by 5 bases and J by 1 base, with 11 bases between. As DNA, the CDR3 is TGTGCCAGCAGCCCCAGACAACCGAACACTGAAGCTTTCTTT. This sequence encodes CASSPRQPNTEAFF. Together with reference TRBV7-9 and TRBJ1-1, the CDR3 gives the full variable domain: DTGVSQNPRHKITKRGQNVTFRCDPISEHNRLYWYRQTLGQGPEFLTYFQNEAQLEKSRLLSDRFSAERPKGSFSTLEIQRTEQGDSAMYLCASSPRQPNTEAFFGQGTRLTVV.

The chain carries TRBV6-1 and TRBJ1-2; the D gene is possibly TRBD1 (6 bases). With 0 bases removed from V and 4 bases from J, the gap between germline ends came to 9 bases. The CDR3 consists of 14 residues. Per the germline V gene, CDR1 is MNHNS and CDR2 is SASEGT. The DNA for the CDR3 is TGTGCCAGCAGTGAAGCGGGAGGGGGCTATGGCTACACCTTC. Amino acids: CASSEAGGGYGYTF.

This clone was picked up a small number of times. This chain uses TRBV27 with TRBJ2-1; D remains unclear. V lost 6 bases and J lost 8, with 17 bases in between. Germline-derived CDR1 and CDR2 are MNHEY and SMNVEV (reference sequence). The CDR3 spans 14 residues. CDR3 sequence (DNA): TGTGCCAGCAGACTCCTTAGGCCCTTCGATGAGCAGTTCTTC. Residues: CASRLLRPFDEQFF.

V is TRBV5-4 and J is TRBJ2-1; 9 nucleotides agree with TRBD1. The J segment lost 4 bases and the V segment lost 3 bases, leaving 5 bases of the junction unmatched. Germline values: CDR1 SGHNT, CDR2 YYREEE (reference sequence). The CDR3 contains 15 residues. The CDR3 spells CASSWGQGVYNEQFF. CDR3 DNA: TGTGCCAGCAGCTGGGGACAGGGAGTGTACAATGAGCAGTTCTTC.

This clone was counted a few times. The V gene is TRBV13, the J gene TRBJ2-1; TRBD2 matches at 11 bases. CDR1 and CDR2 (germline): PRHDT, FYEKMQ (reference sequence). V was clipped by 2 bases and J by 8 bases; unmatched bases: 14. The CDR3 runs to 18 residues. CDR3 amino acids: CASSLKRLAGGGADEQFF. The CDR3 region has the DNA TGTGCCAGCAGCTTAAAACGTCTAGCGGGAGGAGGAGCGGATGAGCAGTTCTTC.